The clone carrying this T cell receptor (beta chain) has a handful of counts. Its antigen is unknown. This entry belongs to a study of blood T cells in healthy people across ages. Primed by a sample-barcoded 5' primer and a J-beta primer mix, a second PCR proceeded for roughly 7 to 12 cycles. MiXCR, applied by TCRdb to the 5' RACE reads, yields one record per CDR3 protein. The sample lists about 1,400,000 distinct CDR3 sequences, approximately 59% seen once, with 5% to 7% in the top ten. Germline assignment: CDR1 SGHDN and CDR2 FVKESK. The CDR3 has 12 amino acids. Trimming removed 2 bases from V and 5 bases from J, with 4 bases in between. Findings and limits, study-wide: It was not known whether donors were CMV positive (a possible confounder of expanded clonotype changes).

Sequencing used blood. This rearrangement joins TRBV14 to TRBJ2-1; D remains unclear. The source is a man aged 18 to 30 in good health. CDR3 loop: CASSQLHNEQFF. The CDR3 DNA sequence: TGTGCCAGCAGCCAACTTCACAATGAGCAGTTCTTC.